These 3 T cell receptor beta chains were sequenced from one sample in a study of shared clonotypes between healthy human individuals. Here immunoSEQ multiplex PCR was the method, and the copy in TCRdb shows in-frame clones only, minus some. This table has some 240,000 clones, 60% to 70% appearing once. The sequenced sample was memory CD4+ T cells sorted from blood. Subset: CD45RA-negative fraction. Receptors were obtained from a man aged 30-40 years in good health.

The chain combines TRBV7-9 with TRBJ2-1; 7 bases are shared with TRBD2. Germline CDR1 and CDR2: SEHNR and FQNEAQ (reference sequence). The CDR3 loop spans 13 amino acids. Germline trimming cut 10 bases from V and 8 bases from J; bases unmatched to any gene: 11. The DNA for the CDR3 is TGTGCCACCGAGCGGGACGCTTCCGATGAGCAGTTCTTC. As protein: CATERDASDEQFF.

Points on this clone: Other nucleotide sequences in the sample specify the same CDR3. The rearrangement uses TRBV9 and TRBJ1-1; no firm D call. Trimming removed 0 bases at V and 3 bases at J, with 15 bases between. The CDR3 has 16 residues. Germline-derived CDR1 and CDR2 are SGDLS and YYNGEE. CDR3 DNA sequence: TGTGCCAGCAGCGTAGGCCTCGGGGATAGCGACACTGAAGCTTTCTTT. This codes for CASSVGLGDSDTEAFF.

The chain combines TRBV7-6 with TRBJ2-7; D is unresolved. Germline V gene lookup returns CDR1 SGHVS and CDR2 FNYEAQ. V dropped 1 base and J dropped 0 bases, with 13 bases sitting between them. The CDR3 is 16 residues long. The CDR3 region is CASSLEAGRSSYEQYF. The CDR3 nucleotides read TGTGCCAGCAGCTTAGAGGCAGGTCGAAGCTCCTACGAGCAGTACTTC.